These 2 T cell receptor beta chains share one sample of origin, sequenced in a study of long-term antiretroviral therapy in people with HIV. immunoSEQ v3.0 was run at survey level. Repertoires were generated with immunoSEQ multiplex PCR, while TCRdb's copy carries only in-frame clones and drops some. The sample has fewer than 35,000 clones; about 81% are singletons. The specimen comprised unsorted PBMCs, sampled 2.9 years after starting antiretroviral therapy. These receptors all come from a man in his fifties with HIV.

In its sample, this clone ranks as medium-sized. The gene calls are TRBV19 and TRBJ2-7, with a tentative D call TRBD2 (6 bases). Germline V gene data show CDR1 as LNHDA and CDR2 as SQIVND (reference sequence). This CDR3 contains 15 residues. Trimming cost V 1 base and J 1 base, with 11 bases left between them. In nucleotides, the CDR3 is TGTGCCAGTAGTATAGTGGGGACTGGTTCCTACGAGCAGTACTTC. Translation: CASSIVGTGSYEQYF.

The V call is TRBV27, the J call TRBJ1-1; D might be TRBD1 (5 bases). The CDR3 covers 14 residues. V lost 8 bases, J lost 3 bases, and 16 bases lay in between. Germline CDR1 and CDR2: MNHEY and SMNVEV (reference sequence). The CDR3 reads CASRKGSLDTEAFF. The CDR3 bases are TGTGCCAGCCGAAAGGGGTCCTTGGACACTGAAGCTTTCTTT.